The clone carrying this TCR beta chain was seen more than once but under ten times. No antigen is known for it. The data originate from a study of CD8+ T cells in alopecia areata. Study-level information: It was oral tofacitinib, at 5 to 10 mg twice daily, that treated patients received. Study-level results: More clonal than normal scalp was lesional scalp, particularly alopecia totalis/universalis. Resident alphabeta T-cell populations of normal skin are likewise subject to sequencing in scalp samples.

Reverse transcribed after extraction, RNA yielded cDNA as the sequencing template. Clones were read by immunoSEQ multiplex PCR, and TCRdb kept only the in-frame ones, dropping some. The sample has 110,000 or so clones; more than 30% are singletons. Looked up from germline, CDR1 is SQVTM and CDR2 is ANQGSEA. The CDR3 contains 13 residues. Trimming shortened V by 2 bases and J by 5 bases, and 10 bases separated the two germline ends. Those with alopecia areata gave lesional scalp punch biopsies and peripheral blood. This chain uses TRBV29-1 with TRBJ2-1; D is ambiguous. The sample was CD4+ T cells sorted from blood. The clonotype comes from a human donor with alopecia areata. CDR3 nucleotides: TGCAGCGTTGAACCCGACATGAACAATGAGCAGTTCTTC. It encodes CSVEPDMNNEQFF.